Included here is one T cell receptor beta chain sequence, with context. Its cognate antigen is unknown. The entry originates in a study of cytomegalovirus exposure and HLA in healthy donors. Study conclusions and caveats: Equally common other TCR beta chains were less clonally expanded than HLA-associated ones, a later analysis found.

PCR was performed using 60 Vbeta and 13 Jbeta primers. TCRdb's copy holds only in-frame clones and misses some; the assay was immunoSEQ multiplex PCR. The specimen's table records 75,000 to 85,000 clones. Germline V gene data show CDR1 as SGHTA and CDR2 as FQGTGA. With V trimmed by 2 bases and J by 4 bases, 18 bases remained unmatched. CDR3 length: 20 amino acids. This TCR came from a man aged 50 or older in good health and CMV-seronegative. The chain uses TRBV7-3 and TRBJ2-2; TRBD1 matches 8 bases. Sequences were obtained from PBMCs. The chain's CDR3 is CASSLRPRDYRQGITGELFF. Here the CDR3 DNA reads TGTGCCAGCAGCTTACGCCCCCGTGATTACCGACAGGGGATCACCGGGGAGCTGTTTTTT. Full variable domain (missing parts from reference TRBV7-3 and TRBJ2-2): GAGVSQTPSNKVTEKGKYVELRCDPISGHTALYWYRQSLGQGPEFLIYFQGTGAADDSGLPNDRFFAVRPEGSVSTLKIQRTERGDSAVYLCASSLRPRDYRQGITGELFFGEGSRLTVL.